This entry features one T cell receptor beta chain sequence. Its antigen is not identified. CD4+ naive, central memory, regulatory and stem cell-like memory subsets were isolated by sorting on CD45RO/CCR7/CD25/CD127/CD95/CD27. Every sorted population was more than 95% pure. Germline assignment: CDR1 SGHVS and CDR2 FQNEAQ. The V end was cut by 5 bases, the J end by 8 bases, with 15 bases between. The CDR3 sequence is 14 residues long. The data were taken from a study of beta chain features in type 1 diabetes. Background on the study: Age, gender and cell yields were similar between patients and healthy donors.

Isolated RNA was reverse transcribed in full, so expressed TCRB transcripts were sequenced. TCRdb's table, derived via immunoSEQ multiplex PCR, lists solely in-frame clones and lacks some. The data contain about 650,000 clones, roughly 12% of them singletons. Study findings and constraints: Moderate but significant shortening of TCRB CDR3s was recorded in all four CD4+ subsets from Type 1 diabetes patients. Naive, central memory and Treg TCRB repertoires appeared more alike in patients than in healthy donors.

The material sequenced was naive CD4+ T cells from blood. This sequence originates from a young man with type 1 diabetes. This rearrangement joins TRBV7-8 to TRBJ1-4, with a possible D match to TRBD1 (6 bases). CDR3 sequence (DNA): TGTGCCAGCAGCCCAACAGGGTCGGGCGAAAAACTGTTTTTT. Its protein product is CASSPTGSGEKLFF.